This T cell receptor (beta chain) derives from a study of CD8 T cells in ankylosing spondylitis. This clonotype was counted a few times. Its antigen remains unknown. V lost 6 bases, J lost 5 bases, and 9 bases stayed unmatched. Germline loops: CDR1 SNHLY, CDR2 FYNNEI. The CDR3 spans 14 residues. Study-wide results and caveats: Significant enrichment of disease-linked clones was reported in matched ankylosing spondylitis synovial fluid. A TCR beta motif made of eight highly homologous variants seemed typical of ankylosing spondylitis blood.

TCRdb used MiXCR to reprocess the 5' RACE reads, holding one entry per CDR3 protein. The data show about 800,000 distinct CDR3 sequences, 12% seen once. This clonotype originated in a male donor with ankylosing spondylitis. The specimen was blood, either unsorted or a sorted T cell fraction (not recorded which). The chain joins TRBV2 to TRBJ1-1; 7 nucleotides agree with TRBD1. CDR3 residues: CASSDRQGGTEAFF. CDR3 nucleotide sequence: TGTGCCAGCAGCGATAGACAGGGTGGTACTGAAGCTTTCTTT.